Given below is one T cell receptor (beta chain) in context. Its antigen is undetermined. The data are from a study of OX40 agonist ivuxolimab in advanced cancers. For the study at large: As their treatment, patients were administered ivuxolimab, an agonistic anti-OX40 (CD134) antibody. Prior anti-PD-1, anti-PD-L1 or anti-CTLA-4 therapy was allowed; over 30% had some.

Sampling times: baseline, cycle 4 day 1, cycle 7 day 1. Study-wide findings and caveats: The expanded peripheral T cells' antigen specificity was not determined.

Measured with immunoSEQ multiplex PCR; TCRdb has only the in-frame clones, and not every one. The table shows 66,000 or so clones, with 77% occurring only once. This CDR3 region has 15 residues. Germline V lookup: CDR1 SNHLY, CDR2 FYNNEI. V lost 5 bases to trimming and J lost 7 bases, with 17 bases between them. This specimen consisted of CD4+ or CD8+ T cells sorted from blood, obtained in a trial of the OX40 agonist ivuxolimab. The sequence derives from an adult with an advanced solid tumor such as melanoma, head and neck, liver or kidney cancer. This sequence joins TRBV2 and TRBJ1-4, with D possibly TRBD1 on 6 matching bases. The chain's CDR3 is CASSLGTGGLEKLFF. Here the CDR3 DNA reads TGTGCCAGCAGTCTTGGTACTGGGGGGCTTGAAAAACTGTTTTTT.